This TCR beta chain was sequenced for a study of spatial heterogeneity in lung cancer. Across the study: A consistent excess of beta-chain over alpha-chain sequences was detected.

Trimming removed 5 bases from V and 3 bases from J; junction bases left unmatched: 10. Per germline, CDR1 SGHVS and CDR2 FNYEAQ. This CDR3 has 17 residues. By frequency in the sample, this clonotype is medium-sized. TCRdb re-called the 5' RACE reads through MiXCR, storing one row per CDR3 protein. Of some 860 distinct CDR3 sequences listed, approximately 12% were seen once; the top ten hold about two fifths. Time point noted: sample taken at primary tumor resection. This sequence was found in a male donor with early-stage non-small cell lung cancer. The chain uses TRBV7-6 and TRBJ2-3; the match to TRBD2 covers 11 bases. Sequenced material: PBMCs, taken at surgery. This CDR3 reads CASSLLGASGGTDTQYF. CDR3 coding DNA: TGTGCCAGCAGCCTACTTGGGGCTAGCGGGGGGACAGATACGCAGTATTTT.